The count of the clone carrying this T cell receptor beta chain is one. Sequencing relied on immunoSEQ assay v3.0, run at survey level. Some clones are missing from TCRdb's copy, which holds only in-frame ones; the method was immunoSEQ multiplex PCR. Of roughly 25,000 clones in the sample, roughly 85% were seen once. Trimming took 9 bases from V and 5 from J, leaving 13 bases between them. The CDR3 sequence is 12 residues long. Germline CDR1 and CDR2: LNHDA and SQIVND (reference sequence). This sample was taken from a study of long-term antiretroviral therapy in people with HIV. Study-level background: A decade or so separates the oldest specimens from the later 2015 immediate-ART recommendation.

The chain uses TRBV19 and TRBJ1-2; tentative D call: TRBD1 (6 bases). This TCR derives from a middle-aged man with HIV. Sequencing used unsorted PBMCs, obtained 2.3 years after starting antiretroviral therapy. In nucleotides, the CDR3 is TGTGCCAGCGAAGAGGGGGGATATGGCTACACCTTC. This translates into CASEEGGYGYTF.